These 27 T cell receptor beta chains originate from one sample sequenced in a study of radiotherapy plus CTLA-4 blockade in lung cancer. Some clones are missing from TCRdb's copy, which holds only in-frame ones; the method was immunoSEQ multiplex PCR. Of over 80,000 clones listed, 70% to 90% were seen once; the top ten hold approximately 15%. The sample here was peripheral blood, taken from a patient treated with radiotherapy plus ipilimumab. These receptors originate from a human donor with non-small cell lung cancer that progressed on radiotherapy plus ipilimumab.

This clone was recorded only once. The genes are TRBV6-5 and TRBJ2-7, with 10 bases identical to TRBD1. This CDR3 region has 15 residues. The germline gives CDR1 MNHEY, CDR2 SVGAGI. With V trimmed by 6 bases and J by 2 bases, 7 bases remained unmatched. The CDR3 reads CASRGRDRGPYEQYF. CDR3 sequence (DNA): TGTGCCAGCAGGGGCCGGGACAGGGGTCCCTACGAGCAGTACTTC.

The chain joins TRBV6-5 to TRBJ1-5; TRBD1 matches at 7 bases. Germline V gives CDR1 MNHEY, CDR2 SVGAGI. The CDR3 runs to 14 residues. The junction had 4 bases not matched to a gene; V was cut back by 3 bases and J by 5 bases. For the CDR3, the DNA is TGTGCCAGCAGTTATGTCCAGGGGGATCAGCCCCAGCATTTT. Its translation is CASSYVQGDQPQHF.

The rearrangement links TRBV7-9 to TRBJ2-3; TRBD2 aligns across 7 bases. The CDR3 runs 16 residues. Germline-derived CDR1 and CDR2 are SEHNR and FQNEAQ (reference sequence). V gave up 5 bases and J gave up 6 bases; unmatched junction bases: 14. The CDR3 loop is CASSTATRAGVDTQYF. The CDR3 nucleotides are TGTGCCAGCAGCACTGCCACCAGGGCGGGAGTGGATACGCAGTATTTT.

The rearrangement joins TRBV7-3 to TRBJ2-2; 7 bases are a match to TRBD2. In germline, CDR1 is SGHTA, CDR2 FQGTGA. Unmatched junction bases numbered 3, after V lost 5 bases and J lost 6 bases. The CDR3 has 13 amino acids. In DNA form, the CDR3 reads TGTGCCAGCAGCCGCGGACTAGCCGGGGAGCTGTTTTTT. Its translation is CASSRGLAGELFF.

The genes are TRBV7-9 and TRBJ2-2, with TRBD2 identical over 8 bases. V trimming: 4 bases; J trimming: 8 bases; junction bases outside the gene matches: 6. Germline CDR1 and CDR2: SEHNR and FQNEAQ (reference sequence). The CDR3 extends over 14 amino acids. CDR3 sequence (DNA): TGTGCCAGCAGCTCTCGGACTAGCCCGGGGGAGCTGTTTTTT. Translated: CASSSRTSPGELFF. Filled out from reference TRBV7-9 and TRBJ2-2, the complete variable domain reads DTGVSQNPRHKITKRGQNVTFRCDPISEHNRLYWYRQTLGQGPEFLTYFQNEAQLEKSRLLSDRFSAERPKGSFSTLEIQRTEQGDSAMYLCASSSRTSPGELFFGEGSRLTVL.

The genes are TRBV6-5 and TRBJ1-1; D gene unclear. The V gene's germline CDR1 is MNHEY and CDR2 SVGAGI. The V end lost 6 bases, the J end lost 5 bases, and 19 bases lay between the germline ends. The CDR3 runs 15 residues. The CDR3 DNA reads TGTGCCAGCAGCCCCCGTTGGGGAGGAGGGACTGAAGCTTTCTTT. Translating it yields CASSPRWGGGTEAFF.

This clone was detected only once. The chain employs TRBV2 and TRBJ2-3; 8 nucleotides match TRBD2. With 3 bases clipped from V and 3 bases from J, the junction kept 2 bases outside the gene matches. The CDR3 loop spans 14 amino acids. CDR1 is SNHLY and CDR2 is FYNNEI in the germline V gene. DNA of the CDR3: TGTGCCAGCAGTGAGGCGGGGGGAACAGATACGCAGTATTTT. Its protein product is CASSEAGGTDTQYF.

This rearrangement joins TRBV11-2 to TRBJ2-7; TRBD2 matches at 12 bases. This CDR3 has 15 amino acids. Germline V gives CDR1 SGHAT, CDR2 FQNNGV. Trimming removed 5 bases from V and 6 bases from J; junction bases left unmatched: 8. For the CDR3, the DNA is TGTGCCAGCAGCCCCGCGACTAGCGGGAGTCGCGAGCAGTACTTC. Amino acid sequence: CASSPATSGSREQYF.

The chain is built from TRBV9 and TRBJ2-5, with no clear D. Germline lookup yields CDR1 SGDLS and CDR2 YYNGEE. The CDR3 covers 12 residues. Trimming took off 0 bases at V and 7 bases at J, with 7 bases between the two ends. The CDR3 nucleotides read TGTGCCAGCAGCGTAGTTGAAGGGACCCAGTACTTC. It translates to CASSVVEGTQYF. The variable domain in full, completed from reference TRBV9 and TRBJ2-5, reads DSGVTQTPKHLITATGQRVTLRCSPRSGDLSVYWYQQSLDQGLQFLIQYYNGEERAKGNILERFSAQQFPDLHSELNLSSLELGDSALYFCASSVVEGTQYFGPGTRLLVL.

The rearrangement uses TRBV20-1 and TRBJ2-1; no clear D gene. CDR1 and CDR2 (germline): DFQATT, SNEGSKA (reference sequence). Deletions cut 6 bases from V and 15 bases from J, with 15 bases between. The CDR3 is made up of 10 amino acids. CDR3: CSALGDQRFF. The CDR3 region has the DNA TGCAGTGCCTTGGGCGACCAGCGGTTCTTC.

The chain is built from TRBV9 and TRBJ2-5; 9 bases align to TRBD1. The V gene's germline CDR1 is SGDLS and CDR2 YYNGEE. CDR3 length equals 15 residues. V shed 3 bases and J 3 bases; nucleotides not matched to a gene: 6. Here the CDR3 DNA reads TGTGCCAGCAGCGGCCTCGGACAGGGGAAAGAGACCCAGTACTTC. Its translation: CASSGLGQGKETQYF.

The rearrangement uses TRBV7-2 and TRBJ2-5, with D unclear. The J call may be faulty, since TRBJ2-7 better matches the DNA end. The CDR3 is made up of 15 amino acids. From germline, CDR1 is SGHTA and CDR2 FQGNSA. The CDR3 protein is CASSFPGPATYEQYF. Written as DNA, the CDR3 is TGTGCCAGCAGCTTCCCCGGGCCAGCCACCTACGAGCAGTACTTC.

CDR3 sequence reads: CASSRTGDTDTQYF. CDR3 DNA: TGTGCCAGCAGCCGGACAGGGGACACAGATACGCAGTATTTT. V and J are TRBV7-2 and TRBJ2-3, with TRBD1 matching over 9 bases. Germline V gene sequence: CDR1 SGHTA, CDR2 FQGNSA. V trimming: 5 bases; J trimming: 2 bases; junction bases outside the gene matches: 2. The CDR3 loop spans 14 amino acids. The whole variable domain, remainder taken from reference TRBV7-2 and TRBJ2-3, is GAGVSQSPSNKVTEKGKDVELRCDPISGHTALYWYRQSLGQGLEFLIYFQGNSAPDKSGLPSDRFSAERTGGSVSTLTIQRTQQEDSAVYLCASSRTGDTDTQYFGPGTRLTVL.

V and J are TRBV28 and TRBJ2-5, with D maybe TRBD1 (6 bases). Trimming stripped 3 bases from V and 5 bases from J, with 19 bases between. The germline V gene has CDR1 MDHEN and CDR2 SYDVKM. This CDR3 is built from 16 residues. CDR3 nucleotide sequence: TGTGCCAGCAGTTTCCCCCCGAGTGGGGGCGTGGAGACCCAGTACTTC. It specifies CASSFPPSGGVETQYF.

The rearrangement joins TRBV6-4 to TRBJ1-2; TRBD1 is a possible D gene (6 bases). Germline V gives CDR1 MRHNA, CDR2 SNTAGT. The CDR3 loop spans 15 amino acids. The CDR3 protein is CAIRRQGSANYGYTF. The CDR3 DNA reads as TGTGCGATCCGGAGGCAGGGGTCGGCTAACTATGGCTACACCTTC.

This chain connects TRBV6-5 to TRBJ2-4, with 10 bases lining up with TRBD2. V lost 7 bases, J lost 1 base, and 4 bases stayed unmatched. Germline assignment: CDR1 MNHEY and CDR2 SVGAGI. The CDR3 has 15 amino acids. The CDR3 nucleotides read TGTGCCAGCACTAGCGGGAGCGGGGCCAAAAACATTCAGTACTTC. It specifies CASTSGSGAKNIQYF.

V gene TRBV5-4 combines with J gene TRBJ1-2; D is unresolved. Trimming pared 1 base from V and 7 bases from J, leaving 14 bases between. This CDR3 spans 14 amino acids. Germline CDR1 is SGHNT and CDR2 is YYREEE (reference sequence). This CDR3 is CASSLLSPNSGYTF. The CDR3 DNA sequence: TGTGCCAGCAGCTTGCTATCCCCCAACAGTGGCTACACCTTC.

This clone came up once. The chain is built from TRBV6-5 and TRBJ1-4, with TRBD1 as a possible D gene (6 bases). This CDR3 is 15 amino acids long. CDR1 MNHEY and CDR2 SVGAGI come from the germline V gene. Trimming took off 6 bases at V and 7 bases at J, with 18 bases between the two ends. CDR3 DNA sequence: TGTGCCAGCAGCCCCCGGACAGCCGGTTCTGAAAAACTGTTTTTT. Its protein is CASSPRTAGSEKLFF.

J is TRBJ1-1 and V is TRBV5-5; TRBD1 aligns across 7 bases. Trimming took 0 bases from V and 5 from J; bases not matched to a gene: 1. The CDR3 runs 13 residues. Germline V gene lookup returns CDR1 SGHKS and CDR2 YYEKEE (reference sequence). The CDR3 region is CASSLVTGTEAFF. The CDR3 DNA follows: TGTGCCAGCAGCTTGGTGACAGGGACTGAAGCTTTCTTT.

The chain uses TRBV7-3 and TRBJ2-3; 9 positions match TRBD2. CDR3 length: 16 amino acids. Germline V gene sequence: CDR1 SGHTA, CDR2 FQGTGA. V was pared by 2 bases and J by 0 bases, with 3 bases of the junction left unmatched. CDR3 sequence: CASSLAGGTSTDTQYF. The CDR3 DNA follows: TGTGCCAGCAGCTTAGCGGGGGGGACGAGCACAGATACGCAGTATTTT.

The chain couples TRBV27 to TRBJ1-1; possibly TRBD1 for D (6 bases). The CDR3 consists of 16 residues. V lost 4 bases and J 0 bases, leaving 15 bases between the germline ends. Germline V gene data show CDR1 as MNHEY and CDR2 as SMNVEV (reference sequence). In DNA form, the CDR3 reads TGTGCCAGCAGTTACGACAGGCCTATGATGAACACTGAAGCTTTCTTT. Amino acid sequence: CASSYDRPMMNTEAFF.

The chain couples TRBV18 to TRBJ2-1; D unclear. This CDR3 spans 14 amino acids. Germline V gene lookup returns CDR1 KGHSH and CDR2 LQKENI. The ends were cut back, 5 bases at V and 5 bases at J, with 13 bases in the middle. The CDR3 reads CASSKRQADNEQFF. CDR3 in DNA: TGTGCCAGCTCAAAAAGACAAGCCGACAATGAGCAGTTCTTC.

A remark on this clone: The junction departs from the called germline gene at one end, perhaps through a read error. The V call is TRBV28, the J call TRBJ2-7; D remains ambiguous. This CDR3 has 10 amino acids. Germline CDR1 reads MDHEN; CDR2 reads SYDVKM. The CDR3: CASSQYEQYF. CDR3 nucleotide sequence: TGCGCCAGCAGTCAATACGAGCAGTACTTC.

The rearrangement links TRBV11-2 to TRBJ1-2; the D gene is possibly TRBD1 (5 bases). The germline V gene has CDR1 SGHAT and CDR2 FQNNGV. Trimming left V 1 base short and J 6 bases short, with 21 bases between. CDR3 length: 17 residues. CDR3 nucleotides: TGTGCCAGCAGCTTAGGACCTAGCCAGGGTACCTTACATGGCTACACCTTC. It is translated as CASSLGPSQGTLHGYTF.

The chain links TRBV7-8 to TRBJ2-7, with D unclear. The V gene lost 5 bases and the J gene lost 6 bases, with 17 bases spanning the gap. Looked up from germline, CDR1 is SGHVS and CDR2 is FQNEAQ. The CDR3 is 14 residues long. The CDR3 sequence is CASSPGGSGIEQYF. Here the CDR3 DNA reads TGTGCCAGCAGCCCGGGCGGCAGTGGAATCGAGCAGTACTTC.

This clone has a handful of counts. The rearrangement links TRBV10-3 to TRBJ1-2; D ambiguous. The CDR3 runs to 12 residues. V lost 6 bases to trimming and J lost 4 bases, with 9 bases between them. Germline V gene sequence: CDR1 ENHRY, CDR2 SYGVKD. The CDR3: CAIRDWGYGYTF. CDR3 DNA: TGTGCCATCAGGGACTGGGGCTATGGCTACACCTTC.

The chain employs TRBV21-1 and TRBJ2-7; the table gives TRBD1 as D, unverified against the DNA. TRBV21-1 is a known pseudogene. The CDR3 is 15 residues long. For the CDR3, the DNA is TGTGCCAGCAGCAAAGGTGGTCGCATAGGGGGCGAGCAGTACTTC. This sequence encodes CASSKGGRIGGEQYF.